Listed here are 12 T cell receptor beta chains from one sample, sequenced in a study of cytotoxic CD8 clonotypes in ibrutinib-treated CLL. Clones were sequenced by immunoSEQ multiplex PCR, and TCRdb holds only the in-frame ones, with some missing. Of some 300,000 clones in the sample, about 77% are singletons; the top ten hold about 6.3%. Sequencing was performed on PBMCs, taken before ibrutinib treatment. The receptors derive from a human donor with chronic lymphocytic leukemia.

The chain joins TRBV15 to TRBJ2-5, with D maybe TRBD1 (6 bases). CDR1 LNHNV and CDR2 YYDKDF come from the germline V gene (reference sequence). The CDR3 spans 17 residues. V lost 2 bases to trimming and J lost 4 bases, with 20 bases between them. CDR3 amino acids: CATSRTTGQIRVETQYF. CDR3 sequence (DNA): TGTGCCACCAGCAGAACAACGGGACAAATCCGGGTAGAGACCCAGTACTTC.

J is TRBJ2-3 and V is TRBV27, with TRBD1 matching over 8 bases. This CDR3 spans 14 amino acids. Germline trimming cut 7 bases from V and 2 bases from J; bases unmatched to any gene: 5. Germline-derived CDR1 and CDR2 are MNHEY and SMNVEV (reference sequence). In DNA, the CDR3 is TGTGCCAGCAATCCAGGGGGCAACACAGATACGCAGTATTTT. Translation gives CASNPGGNTDTQYF.

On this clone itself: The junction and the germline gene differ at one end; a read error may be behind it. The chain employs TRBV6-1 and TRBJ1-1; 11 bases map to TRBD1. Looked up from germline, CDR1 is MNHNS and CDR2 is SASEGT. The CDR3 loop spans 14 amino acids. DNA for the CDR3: TGTGCCAGCAGAGAAGGACAGGGGGCCACTGAAGCTTTCTTT. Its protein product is CASREGQGATEAFF.

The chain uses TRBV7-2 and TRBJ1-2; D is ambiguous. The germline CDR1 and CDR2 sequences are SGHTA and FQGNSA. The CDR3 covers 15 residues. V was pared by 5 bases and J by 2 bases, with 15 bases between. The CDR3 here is CASSPGATENYGYTF. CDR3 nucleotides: TGTGCCAGCAGCCCCGGAGCGACTGAGAACTATGGCTACACCTTC.

CDR3 amino acids: CASSLFSGGISTGELFF. In DNA, the CDR3 is TGTGCCAGCAGTTTATTTTCTGGGGGAATAAGCACCGGGGAGCTGTTTTTT. The chain carries TRBV27 and TRBJ2-2, with D perhaps matching TRBD1 or TRBD2 (5 bases each). Trimming shortened V by 1 base and J by 4 bases, and 16 bases separated the two germline ends. The V gene's germline CDR1 is MNHEY and CDR2 SMNVEV (reference sequence). This CDR3 spans 17 amino acids.

The CDR3 DNA reads as TGTGCCAGCAGCGCGACCGGGACAGGGGCCTACGAGCAGTACTTC. It codes for CASSATGTGAYEQYF. The chain links TRBV7-9 to TRBJ2-7, with 10 bases aligning to TRBD1. The CDR3 runs 15 residues. The V segment lost 5 bases and the J segment 2 bases; nucleotides outside the gene matches: 6. CDR1 is SEHNR, CDR2 FQNEAQ, per germline (reference sequence).

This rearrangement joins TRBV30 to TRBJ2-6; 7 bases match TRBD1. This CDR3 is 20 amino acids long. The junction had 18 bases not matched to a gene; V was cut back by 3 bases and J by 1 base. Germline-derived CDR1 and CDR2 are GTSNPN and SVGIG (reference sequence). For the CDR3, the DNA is TGTGCCTGGAGACGCTACCGTACAGGGGACATAATATCTGGGGCCAACGTCCTGACTTTC. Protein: CAWRRYRTGDIISGANVLTF.

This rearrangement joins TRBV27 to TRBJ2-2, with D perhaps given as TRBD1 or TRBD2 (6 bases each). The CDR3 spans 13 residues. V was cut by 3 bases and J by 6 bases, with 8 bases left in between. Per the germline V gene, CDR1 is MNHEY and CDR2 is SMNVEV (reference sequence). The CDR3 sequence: CASSLGGAGELFF. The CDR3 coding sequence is TGTGCCAGCAGTTTGGGGGGCGCCGGGGAGCTGTTTTTT.

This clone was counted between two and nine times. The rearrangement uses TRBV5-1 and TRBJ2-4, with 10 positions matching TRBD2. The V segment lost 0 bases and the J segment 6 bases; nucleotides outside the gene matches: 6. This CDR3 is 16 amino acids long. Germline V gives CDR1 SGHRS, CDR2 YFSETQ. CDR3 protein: CASSLGTSGNANIQYF. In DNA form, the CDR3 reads TGCGCCAGCAGCTTGGGGACTAGCGGAAACGCAAACATTCAGTACTTC.

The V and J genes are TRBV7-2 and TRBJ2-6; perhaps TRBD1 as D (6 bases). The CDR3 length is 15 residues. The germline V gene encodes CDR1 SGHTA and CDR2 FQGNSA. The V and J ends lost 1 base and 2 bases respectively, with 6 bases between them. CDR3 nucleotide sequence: TGTGCCAGCAGCTTAGAGGGGGCTGGGGCCAACGTCCTGACTTTC. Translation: CASSLEGAGANVLTF. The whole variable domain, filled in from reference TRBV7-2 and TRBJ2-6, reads GAGVSQSPSNKVTEKGKDVELRCDPISGHTALYWYRQSLGQGLEFLIYFQGNSAPDKSGLPSDRFSAERTGGSVSTLTIQRTQQEDSAVYLCASSLEGAGANVLTFGAGSRLTVL.

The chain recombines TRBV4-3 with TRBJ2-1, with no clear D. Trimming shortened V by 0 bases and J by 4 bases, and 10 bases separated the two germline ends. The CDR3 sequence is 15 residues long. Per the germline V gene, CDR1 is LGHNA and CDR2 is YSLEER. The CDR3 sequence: CASSQDLVRYNEQFF. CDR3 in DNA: TGCGCCAGCAGCCAAGATTTGGTCAGATACAATGAGCAGTTCTTC.

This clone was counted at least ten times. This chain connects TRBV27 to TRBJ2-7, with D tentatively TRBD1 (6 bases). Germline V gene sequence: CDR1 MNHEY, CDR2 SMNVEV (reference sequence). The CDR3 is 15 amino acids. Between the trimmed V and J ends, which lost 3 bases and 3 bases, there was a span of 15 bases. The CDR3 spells CASSLGSGAFYEQYF. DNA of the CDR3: TGTGCCAGCAGTTTGGGTTCAGGGGCTTTCTACGAGCAGTACTTC.